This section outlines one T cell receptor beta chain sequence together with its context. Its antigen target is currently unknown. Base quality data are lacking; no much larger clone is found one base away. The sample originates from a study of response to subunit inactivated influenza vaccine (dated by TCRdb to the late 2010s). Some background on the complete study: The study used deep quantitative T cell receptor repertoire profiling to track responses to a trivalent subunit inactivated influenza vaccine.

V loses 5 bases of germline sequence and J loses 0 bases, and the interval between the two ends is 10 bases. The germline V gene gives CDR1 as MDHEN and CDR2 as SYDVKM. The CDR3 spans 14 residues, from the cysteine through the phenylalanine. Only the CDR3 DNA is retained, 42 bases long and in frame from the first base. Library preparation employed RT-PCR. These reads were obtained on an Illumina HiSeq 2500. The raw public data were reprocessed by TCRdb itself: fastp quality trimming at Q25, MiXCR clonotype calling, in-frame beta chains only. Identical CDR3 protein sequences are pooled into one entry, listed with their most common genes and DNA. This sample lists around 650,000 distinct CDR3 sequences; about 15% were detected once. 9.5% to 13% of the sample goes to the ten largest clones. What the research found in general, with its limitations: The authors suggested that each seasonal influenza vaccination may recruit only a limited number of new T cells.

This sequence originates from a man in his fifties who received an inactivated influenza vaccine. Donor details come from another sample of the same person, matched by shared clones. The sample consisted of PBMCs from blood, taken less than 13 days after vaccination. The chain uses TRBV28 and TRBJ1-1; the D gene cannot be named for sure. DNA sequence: TGTGCCAGCAGTGCCGCAAGTTTGAACACTGAAGCTTTCTTT. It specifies CASSAASLNTEAFF.